Presented here are 8 T cell receptor beta chains from one specimen sequenced in a study of CD8+CD57+ T cells in acquired aplastic anemia (dated by TCRdb to the late 2010s). The patients picked for sequencing were ones in whom flow cytometry had shown an expansion of CD8+CD57+ cells. The instrument given in TCRdb is Illumina HiSeq 2000. TCR beta VDJ combination and CDR3 sequence profiling used genomic DNA as the template. TCRdb reworked the public reads: Q25 trimming with fastp, MiXCR clone assembly, productive beta chains retained. Each CDR3 protein gets just one entry, which takes the most common genes and DNA from the rows behind it. The table for this sample lists 200,000 to 250,000 distinct CDR3 sequences; 65% of them were counted only once. The ten largest clones take up about 60% of the sample. The sequenced sample was sorted CD4+, CD8+, or CD8+CD57+ T cells (not recorded which) from PBMCs. Every receptor here comes from a human donor with aplastic anemia.

This chain joins TRBV6-6 and TRBJ2-7; D perhaps matches TRBD1 (5 bases). Per germline, CDR1 MNHNY and CDR2 SVGAGI (reference sequence). This CDR3 comprises 15 residues. V lost 11 bases to trimming and J lost 1 base, with 21 bases between them. CDR3 in DNA: TGTGCCTCAAAAGCAGGGCAAGCATCATCCTACGAGCAGTACTTC. This gives the protein CASKAGQASSYEQYF.

This clonotype was recorded only once. The V and J genes are TRBV25-1 and TRBJ1-6; the D gene is possibly TRBD1 (6 bases). From germline, CDR1 is MGHDK and CDR2 SYGVNS. The CDR3 totals 13 residues. Trimming stripped 10 bases from V and 11 bases from J, with 18 bases between. Here the CDR3 DNA reads TGTGCCACCGTAGGCCAGGGGTTCGCACCCCTCCACTTT. It specifies CATVGQGFAPLHF.

This clonotype has just a few counts. The chain is built from TRBV24-1 and TRBJ2-7; D is unresolved. V was trimmed by 8 bases and J by 2 bases, leaving 18 bases between them. This CDR3 is built from 15 residues. CDR1 is KGHDR, CDR2 SFDVKD, per germline. The CDR3 DNA sequence: TGTGCCACCATCGCCCCAAGGTCCCAAGCCTACGAGCAGTACTTC. Amino acids: CATIAPRSQAYEQYF.

V and J are TRBV5-6 and TRBJ1-1; D call uncertain. CDR3 length equals 12 residues. V lost 4 bases and J 6 bases, leaving 10 bases between the germline ends. Germline loops: CDR1 SGHDT, CDR2 YYEEEE. CDR3 loop: CASSQWTAEAFF. Here the CDR3 DNA reads TGTGCCAGCAGCCAATGGACTGCTGAAGCTTTCTTT.

The chain combines TRBV7-8 with TRBJ1-1; no clear D. Germline lookup yields CDR1 SGHVS and CDR2 FQNEAQ. V was trimmed by 8 bases and J by 11 bases, leaving 21 bases between them. This CDR3 is 13 amino acids long. The CDR3 region has the DNA TGTGCCAGCTTAATCCTGGGGTCAGGTAGCGCTTTCTTT. Amino acids: CASLILGSGSAFF.

The chain has TRBV25-1 and TRBJ1-3; a possible D gene is TRBD1 (5 bases). Trimming shortened V by 1 base and J by 0 bases, and 7 bases separated the two germline ends. Germline V CDR1 and CDR2: MGHDK, SYGVNS. The CDR3 runs 15 residues. This CDR3 is CASSEWGNSGNTIYF. Here the CDR3 DNA reads TGTGCCAGCAGTGAATGGGGGAACTCTGGAAACACCATATATTTT.

The chain combines TRBV10-3 with TRBJ2-5, with no clear D. The V end was cut by 3 bases, the J end by 4 bases, with 15 bases between. The CDR3 consists of 15 residues. Looked up from germline, CDR1 is ENHRY and CDR2 is SYGVKD. The CDR3 region has the DNA TGTGCCATCAGTGAAGGGCCAAGCAGACGAGAGACCCAGTACTTC. Its protein is CAISEGPSRRETQYF.

Details on this clonotype: Germline is not matched at one junction end, which may reflect a read error. The CDR3 DNA follows: TGTGCCAGCAGCACCCGGGAGTCGCACGAGCAGTACTTC. Protein sequence: CASSTRESHEQYF. This chain links TRBV5-1 with TRBJ2-7, with TRBD2 as a possible D gene (6 bases). Germline V gives CDR1 SGHRS, CDR2 YFSETQ. The CDR3 loop spans 13 amino acids.